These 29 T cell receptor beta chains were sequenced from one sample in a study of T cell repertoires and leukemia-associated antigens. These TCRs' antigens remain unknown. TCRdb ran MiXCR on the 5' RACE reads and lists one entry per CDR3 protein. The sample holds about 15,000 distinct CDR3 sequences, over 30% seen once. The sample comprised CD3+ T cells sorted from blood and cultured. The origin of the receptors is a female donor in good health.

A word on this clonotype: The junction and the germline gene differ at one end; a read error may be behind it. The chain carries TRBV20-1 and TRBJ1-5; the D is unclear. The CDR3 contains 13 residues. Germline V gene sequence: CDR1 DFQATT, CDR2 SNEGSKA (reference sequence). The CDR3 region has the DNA TGTTGCGCTAGAGATGGGGGCAATCAGCCCCAGCATTTT. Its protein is CCARDGGNQPQHF.

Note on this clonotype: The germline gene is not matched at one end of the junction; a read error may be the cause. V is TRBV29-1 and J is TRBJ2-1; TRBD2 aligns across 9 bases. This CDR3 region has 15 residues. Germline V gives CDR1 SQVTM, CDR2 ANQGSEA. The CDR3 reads CSVDISSGIADERFF. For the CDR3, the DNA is TGCAGCGTTGATATTTCTAGCGGGATTGCCGACGAGCGGTTCTTC.

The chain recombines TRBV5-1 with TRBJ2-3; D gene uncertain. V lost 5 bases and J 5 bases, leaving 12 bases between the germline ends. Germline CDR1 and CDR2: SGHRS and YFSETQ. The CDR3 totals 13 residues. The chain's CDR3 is CASRAVGRDTQYF. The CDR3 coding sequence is TGCGCCAGCAGGGCAGTCGGCCGAGATACGCAGTATTTT.

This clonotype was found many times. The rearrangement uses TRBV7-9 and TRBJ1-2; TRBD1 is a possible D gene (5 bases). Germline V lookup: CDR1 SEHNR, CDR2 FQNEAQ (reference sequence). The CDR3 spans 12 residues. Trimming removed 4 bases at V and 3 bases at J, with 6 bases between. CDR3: CASSSGDYGYTF. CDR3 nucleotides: TGTGCCAGCAGCTCGGGGGACTATGGCTACACCTTC.

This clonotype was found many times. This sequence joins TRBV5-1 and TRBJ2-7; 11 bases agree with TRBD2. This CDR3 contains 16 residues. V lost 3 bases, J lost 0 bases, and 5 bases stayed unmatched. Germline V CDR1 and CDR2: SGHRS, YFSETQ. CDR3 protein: CASSYGLAGNSYEQYF. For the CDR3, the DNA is TGCGCCAGCAGCTATGGACTAGCGGGCAACTCCTACGAGCAGTACTTC.

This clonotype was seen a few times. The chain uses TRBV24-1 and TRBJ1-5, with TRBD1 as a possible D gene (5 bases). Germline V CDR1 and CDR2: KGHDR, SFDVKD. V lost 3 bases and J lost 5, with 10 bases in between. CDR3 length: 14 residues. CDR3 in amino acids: CATSDPGDHQPQHF. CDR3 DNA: TGTGCCACCAGTGATCCGGGGGACCATCAGCCCCAGCATTTT.

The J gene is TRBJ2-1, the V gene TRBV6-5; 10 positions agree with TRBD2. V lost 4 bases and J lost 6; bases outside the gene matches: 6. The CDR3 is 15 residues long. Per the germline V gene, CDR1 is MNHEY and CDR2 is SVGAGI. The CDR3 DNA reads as TGTGCCAGCAGTTCTAGCGGGGGCTCTCGCAATGAGCAGTTCTTC. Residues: CASSSSGGSRNEQFF.

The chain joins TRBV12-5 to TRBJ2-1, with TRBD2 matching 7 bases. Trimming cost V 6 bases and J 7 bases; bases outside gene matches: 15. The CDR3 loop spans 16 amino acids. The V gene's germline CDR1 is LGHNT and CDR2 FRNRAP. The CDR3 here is CASGRRDGLVGNEQFF. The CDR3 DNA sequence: TGTGCTAGTGGCCGCCGTGATGGACTAGTTGGGAATGAGCAGTTCTTC.

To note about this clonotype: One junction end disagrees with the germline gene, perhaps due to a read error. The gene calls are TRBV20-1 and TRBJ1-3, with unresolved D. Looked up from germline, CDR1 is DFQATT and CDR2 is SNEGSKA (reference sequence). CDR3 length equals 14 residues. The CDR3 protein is CSARVQGYGDTIYF. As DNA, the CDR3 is TGCAGTGCTAGAGTGCAAGGTTATGGAGACACCATATATTTT.

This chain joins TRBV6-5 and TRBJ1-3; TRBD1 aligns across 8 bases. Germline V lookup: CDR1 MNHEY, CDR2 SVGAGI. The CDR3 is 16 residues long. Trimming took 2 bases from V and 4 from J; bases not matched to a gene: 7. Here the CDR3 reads CASSYRRQGWGNTIYF. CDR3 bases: TGTGCCAGCAGTTACAGACGACAGGGGTGGGGAAACACCATATATTTT.

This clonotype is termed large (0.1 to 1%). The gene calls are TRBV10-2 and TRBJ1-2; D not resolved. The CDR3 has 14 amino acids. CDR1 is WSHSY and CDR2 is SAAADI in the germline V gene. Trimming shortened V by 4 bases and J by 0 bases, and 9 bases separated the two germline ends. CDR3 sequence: CASSVKGPNYGYTF. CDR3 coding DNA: TGCGCCAGCAGTGTTAAAGGGCCTAACTATGGCTACACCTTC.

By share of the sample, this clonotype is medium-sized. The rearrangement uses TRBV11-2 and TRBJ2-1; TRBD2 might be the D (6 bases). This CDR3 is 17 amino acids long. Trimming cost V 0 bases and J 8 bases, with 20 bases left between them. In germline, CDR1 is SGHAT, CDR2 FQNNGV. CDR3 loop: CASSLERGRGRRDEQFF. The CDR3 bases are TGTGCCAGCAGCTTAGAACGAGGTCGGGGGAGGAGGGATGAGCAGTTCTTC.

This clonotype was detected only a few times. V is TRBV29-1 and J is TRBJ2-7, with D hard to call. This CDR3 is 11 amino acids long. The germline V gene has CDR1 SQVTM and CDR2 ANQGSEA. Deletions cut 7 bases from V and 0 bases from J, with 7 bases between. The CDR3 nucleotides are TGCAGCGCTGGGTCCTCCTACGAGCAGTACTTC. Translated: CSAGSSYEQYF.

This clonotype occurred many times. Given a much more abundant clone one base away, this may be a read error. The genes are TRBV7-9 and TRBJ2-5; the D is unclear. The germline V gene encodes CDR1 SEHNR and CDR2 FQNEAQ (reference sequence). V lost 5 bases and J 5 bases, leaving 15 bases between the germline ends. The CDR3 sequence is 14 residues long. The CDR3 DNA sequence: TGTGCCAGCAGCCCGCCCGTAGCTGGGGAGACCCAGTACTTC. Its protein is CASSPPVAGETQYF.

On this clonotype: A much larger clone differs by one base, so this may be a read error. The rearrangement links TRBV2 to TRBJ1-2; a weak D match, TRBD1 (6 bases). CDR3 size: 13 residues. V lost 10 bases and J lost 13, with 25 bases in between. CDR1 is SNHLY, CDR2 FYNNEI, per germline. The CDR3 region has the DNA TGTGCCACCAAGGGGGTCAGTAGCTATGGCCGCACCTTC. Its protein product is CATKGVSSYGRTF.

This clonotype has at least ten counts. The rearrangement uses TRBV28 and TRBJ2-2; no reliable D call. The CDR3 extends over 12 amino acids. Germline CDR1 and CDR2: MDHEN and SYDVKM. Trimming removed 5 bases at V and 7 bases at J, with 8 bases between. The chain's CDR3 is CASSPLLGELFF. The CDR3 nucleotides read TGTGCCAGCAGTCCCCTCCTCGGGGAGCTGTTTTTT.

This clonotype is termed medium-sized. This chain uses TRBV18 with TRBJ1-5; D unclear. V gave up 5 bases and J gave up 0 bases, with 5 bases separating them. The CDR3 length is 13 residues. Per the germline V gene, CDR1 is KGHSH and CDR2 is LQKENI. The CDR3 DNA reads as TGTGCCAGCTCAAAATATAGCAATCAGCCCCAGCATTTT. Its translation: CASSKYSNQPQHF.

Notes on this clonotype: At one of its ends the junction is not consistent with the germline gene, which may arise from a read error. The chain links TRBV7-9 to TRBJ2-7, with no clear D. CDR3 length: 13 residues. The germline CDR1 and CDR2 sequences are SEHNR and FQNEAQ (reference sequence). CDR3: CASSPPSSYERYF. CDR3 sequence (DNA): TGTGCCAGCAGCCCTCCAAGCTCCTACGAGCGGTACTTC.

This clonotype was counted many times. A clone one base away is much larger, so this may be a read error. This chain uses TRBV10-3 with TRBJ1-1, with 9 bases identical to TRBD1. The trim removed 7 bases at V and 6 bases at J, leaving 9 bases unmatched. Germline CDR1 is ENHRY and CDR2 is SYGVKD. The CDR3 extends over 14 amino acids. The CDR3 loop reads CAITMTGGGPEAFF. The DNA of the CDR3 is TGTGCCATCACCATGACAGGGGGGGGGCCTGAAGCTTTCTTT.

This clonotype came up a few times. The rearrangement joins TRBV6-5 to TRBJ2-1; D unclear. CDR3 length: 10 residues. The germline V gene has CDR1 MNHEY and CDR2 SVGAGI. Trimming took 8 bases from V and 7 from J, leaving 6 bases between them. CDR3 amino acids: CASGFNEQFF. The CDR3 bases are TGTGCCAGCGGGTTTAATGAGCAGTTCTTC.

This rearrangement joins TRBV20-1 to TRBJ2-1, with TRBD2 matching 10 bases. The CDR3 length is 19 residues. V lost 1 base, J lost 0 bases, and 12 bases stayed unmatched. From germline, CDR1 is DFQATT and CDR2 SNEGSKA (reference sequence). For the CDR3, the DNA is TGCAGTGCTAGAGCCGGGACTAGCGCCGGACGCCTCTCCTACAATGAGCAGTTCTTC. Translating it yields CSARAGTSAGRLSYNEQFF.

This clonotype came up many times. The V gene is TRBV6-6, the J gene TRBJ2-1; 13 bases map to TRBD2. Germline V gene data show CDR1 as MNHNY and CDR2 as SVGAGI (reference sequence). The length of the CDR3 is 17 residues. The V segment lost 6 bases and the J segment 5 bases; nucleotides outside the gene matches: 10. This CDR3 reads CASSKPRLAGGNNEQFF. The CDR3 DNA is TGTGCCAGCAGCAAGCCACGACTAGCGGGAGGTAACAATGAGCAGTTCTTC.

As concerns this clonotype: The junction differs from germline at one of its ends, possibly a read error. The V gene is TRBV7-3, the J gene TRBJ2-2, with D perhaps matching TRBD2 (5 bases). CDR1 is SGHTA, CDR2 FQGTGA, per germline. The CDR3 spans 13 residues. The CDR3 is CAGSTTNTGELFF. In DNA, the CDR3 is TGTGCCGGCAGCACGACGAACACCGGGGAGTTGTTTTTT.

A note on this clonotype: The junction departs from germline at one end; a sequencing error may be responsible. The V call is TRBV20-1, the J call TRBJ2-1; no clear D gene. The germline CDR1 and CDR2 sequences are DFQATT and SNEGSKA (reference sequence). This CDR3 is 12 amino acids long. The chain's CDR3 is CSASQDINGQFF. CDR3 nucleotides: TGCAGTGCTAGTCAAGACATCAATGGGCAGTTCTTC.

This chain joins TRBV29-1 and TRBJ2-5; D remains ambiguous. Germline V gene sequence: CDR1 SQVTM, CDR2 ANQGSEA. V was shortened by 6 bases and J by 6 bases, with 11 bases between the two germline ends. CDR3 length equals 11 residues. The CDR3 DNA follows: TGCAGCGTGGGCGGTCGACAGACCCAGTACTTC. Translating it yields CSVGGRQTQYF.

The CDR3 reads CSARETSGRVNYQETQYF. In nucleotides, the CDR3 is TGCAGTGCTAGAGAGACTAGCGGGAGGGTTAACTACCAAGAGACCCAGTACTTC. The chain couples TRBV20-1 to TRBJ2-5, with TRBD2 identical over 14 bases. The CDR3 is made up of 18 amino acids. Germline V gene sequence: CDR1 DFQATT, CDR2 SNEGSKA (reference sequence). The V and J ends lost 0 bases and 0 bases, in that order; junction bases with no gene match: 6.

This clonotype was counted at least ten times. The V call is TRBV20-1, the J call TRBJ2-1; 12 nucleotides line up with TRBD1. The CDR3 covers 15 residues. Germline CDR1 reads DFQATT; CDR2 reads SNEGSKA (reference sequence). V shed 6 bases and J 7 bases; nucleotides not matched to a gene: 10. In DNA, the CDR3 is TGCAGTGCGGAATCCGGGACAGGGGGCTTGAATGAGCAGTTCTTC. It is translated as CSAESGTGGLNEQFF.

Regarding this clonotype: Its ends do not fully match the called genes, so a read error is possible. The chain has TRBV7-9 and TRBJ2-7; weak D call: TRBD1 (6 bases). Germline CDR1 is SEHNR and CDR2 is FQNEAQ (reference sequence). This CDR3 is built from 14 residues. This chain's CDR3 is CASSIRQAHYEQHF. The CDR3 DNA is TGCGCCAGCAGCATTCGACAGGCGCACTACGAGCAGCACTTC.

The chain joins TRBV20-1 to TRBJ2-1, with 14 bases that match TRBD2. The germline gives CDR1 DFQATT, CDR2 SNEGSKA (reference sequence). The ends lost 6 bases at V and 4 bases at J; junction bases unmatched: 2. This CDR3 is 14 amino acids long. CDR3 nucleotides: TGCAGTGCCGGGACTAGCGGGAGTTACAATGAGCAGTTCTTC. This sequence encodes CSAGTSGSYNEQFF.